Sequencing of this T cell receptor (beta chain) was carried out in a study of CD8 T cells in ankylosing spondylitis. J gave up 8 bases and V 7 bases, and 6 bases lay outside the gene matches. Germline-derived CDR1 and CDR2 are MDHEN and SYDVKM. There are 12 residues in the CDR3. Library preparation for TCR beta used quantitative 5'-RACE with molecular barcodes. TCRdb reprocessed the 5' RACE reads with MiXCR, giving one entry per CDR3 protein. The sample includes fewer than 750,000 distinct CDR3 sequences, roughly 20% of them seen just once. This clonotype has more than one count but fewer than ten. Antigen unknown. Points from the study as a whole: A motif in TCR beta, a set of eight or nine highly homologous variants, appeared characteristic of ankylosing spondylitis blood.

This chain links TRBV28 with TRBJ1-1, with 8 positions matching TRBD1. What was sequenced was blood, either unsorted or a sorted T cell fraction (not recorded which). This sequence was found in a male donor with ankylosing spondylitis. The CDR3 region has the DNA TGTGCCAGCACCCAGGGGGCAACGGAAGCTTTCTTT. Translation: CASTQGATEAFF. The whole variable domain, filled in from reference TRBV28 and TRBJ1-1, reads DVKVTQSSRYLVKRTGEKVFLECVQDMDHENMFWYRQDPGLGLRLIYFSYDVKMKEKGDIPEGYSVSREKKERFSLILESASTNQTSMYLCASTQGATEAFFGQGTRLTVV.